Below, 4 T cell receptor beta chains from the same sample are listed, as sequenced in a study of technical replicates of blood from a few donors. The method was immunoSEQ multiplex PCR; TCRdb's version includes in-frame clones alone and lacks a portion of them. The table has about 14,000 clones, around 81% seen once. The sample consisted of PBMCs. The receptor source for this set is a human donor in good health.

The chain uses TRBV2 and TRBJ2-1, with 11 nucleotides matching TRBD2. Looked up from germline, CDR1 is SNHLY and CDR2 is FYNNEI. The junction had 7 bases not matched to a gene; V was cut back by 6 bases and J by 6 bases. The CDR3 extends over 15 amino acids. CDR3 in amino acids: CASRQLAGASNEQFF. CDR3 nucleotides: TGTGCCAGCAGACAACTAGCGGGAGCCTCCAATGAGCAGTTCTTC. Full variable domain (missing parts from reference TRBV2 and TRBJ2-1): EPEVTQTPSHQVTQMGQEVILRCVPISNHLYFYWYRQILGQKVEFLVSFYNNEISEKSEIFDDQFSVERPDGSNFTLKIRSTKLEDSAMYFCASRQLAGASNEQFFGPGTRLTVL.

V is TRBV14 and J is TRBJ1-2, with 8 bases aligning to TRBD1. Unmatched junction bases numbered 0, after V lost 1 base and J lost 5 bases. The CDR3 has 13 amino acids. Germline V gene lookup returns CDR1 SGHDN and CDR2 FVKESK. The CDR3 loop reads CASSQGQGYGYTF. DNA of the CDR3: TGTGCCAGCAGCCAAGGACAGGGGTATGGCTACACCTTC.

Only one count was recorded for this clone. The chain is built from TRBV2 and TRBJ2-7; TRBD2 matches at 9 bases. The CDR3 sequence is 13 residues long. The junction had 6 bases not matched to a gene; V was cut back by 10 bases and J by 2 bases. From germline, CDR1 is SNHLY and CDR2 FYNNEI. CDR3 nucleotide sequence: TGTGCCATGCGGACTAGCGTCGCCTACGAGCAGTACTTC. Amino acid sequence: CAMRTSVAYEQYF. The whole variable domain, filled in from reference TRBV2 and TRBJ2-7, reads EPEVTQTPSHQVTQMGQEVILRCVPISNHLYFYWYRQILGQKVEFLVSFYNNEISEKSEIFDDQFSVERPDGSNFTLKIRSTKLEDSAMYFCAMRTSVAYEQYFGPGTRLTVT.

This clone appeared a few times. The chain couples TRBV7-2 to TRBJ1-1; TRBD1 is a possible D gene (5 bases). The V and J ends lost 5 bases and 4 bases respectively, with 14 bases between them. Germline V lookup: CDR1 SGHTA, CDR2 FQGNSA. The CDR3 covers 14 residues. CDR3 sequence reads: CASSEQLGGTEAFF. DNA for the CDR3: TGTGCCAGCAGCGAACAACTGGGGGGCACTGAAGCTTTCTTT.